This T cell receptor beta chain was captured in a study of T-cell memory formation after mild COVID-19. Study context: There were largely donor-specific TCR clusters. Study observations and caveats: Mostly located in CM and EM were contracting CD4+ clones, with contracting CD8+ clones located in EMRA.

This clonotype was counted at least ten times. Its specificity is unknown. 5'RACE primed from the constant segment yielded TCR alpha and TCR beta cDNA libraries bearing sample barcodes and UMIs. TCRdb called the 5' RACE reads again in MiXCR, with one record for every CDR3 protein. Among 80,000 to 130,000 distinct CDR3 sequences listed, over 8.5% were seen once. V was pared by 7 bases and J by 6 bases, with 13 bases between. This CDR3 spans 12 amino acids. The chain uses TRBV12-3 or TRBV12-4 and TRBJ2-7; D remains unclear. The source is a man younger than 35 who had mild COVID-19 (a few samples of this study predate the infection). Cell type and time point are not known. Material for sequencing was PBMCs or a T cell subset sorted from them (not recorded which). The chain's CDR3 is CASTGQAGEQYF. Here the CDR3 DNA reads TGTGCCAGCACTGGGCAGGCCGGCGAGCAGTACTTC.